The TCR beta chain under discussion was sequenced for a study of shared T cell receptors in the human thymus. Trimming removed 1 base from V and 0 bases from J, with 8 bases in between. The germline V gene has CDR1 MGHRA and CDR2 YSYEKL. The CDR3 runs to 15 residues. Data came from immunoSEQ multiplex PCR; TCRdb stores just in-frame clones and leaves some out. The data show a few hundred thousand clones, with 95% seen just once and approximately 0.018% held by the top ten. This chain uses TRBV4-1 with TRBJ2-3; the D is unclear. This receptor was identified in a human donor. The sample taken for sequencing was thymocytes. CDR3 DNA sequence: TGCGCCAGCAGCCAAGGCCCAGCCAGCACAGATACGCAGTATTTT. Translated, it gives CASSQGPASTDTQYF.